The 25 T cell receptor beta chains presented below share a single source sample, sequenced in a study of early T cells in non-severe SARS-CoV-2 infection. TCRdb re-derived calls from the 5' RACE reads in MiXCR, one entry per CDR3 protein. The sample yields about 81,000 distinct CDR3 sequences, around 14% seen once. The sequenced sample consisted of whole blood. The source is an adult who was a healthcare worker with PCR-confirmed SARS-CoV-2 infection or an uninfected control (not recorded which).

This clonotype was seen only a few times. The chain joins TRBV6-2 or TRBV6-3 to TRBJ1-1; no reliable D call. V lost 2 bases to trimming and J lost 1 base, with 5 bases between them. The CDR3 loop spans 13 amino acids. The V gene's germline CDR1 is MNHEY and CDR2 SVGEGT. The CDR3 here is CASSYIRNTEAFF. The CDR3, as DNA: TGTGCCAGCAGTTACATCAGGAACACTGAAGCTTTCTTT.

This clonotype was seen only a few times. The chain has TRBV12-3 or TRBV12-4 and TRBJ1-2; TRBD1 agrees at 9 bases. J lost 10 bases, V lost 3 bases, and 6 bases had no gene match. The CDR3 consists of 13 residues. Written as DNA, the CDR3 is TGTGCCAGCAGTTTCGACAGGGGGGTCCCCTACACCTTC. Amino acids: CASSFDRGVPYTF.

The chain has TRBV5-1 and TRBJ2-5, with TRBD1 as a possible D gene (5 bases). V was shortened by 0 bases and J by 1 base, with 10 bases between the two germline ends. CDR1 and CDR2 from the germline V gene are SGHRS and YFSETQ. The CDR3 has 15 residues. The CDR3 nucleotides read TGCGCCAGCAGCTTGGGGGGCCCCGGCCAAGAGACCCAGTACTTC. Its protein is CASSLGGPGQETQYF.

CDR3 residues: CASSAQVLLNTGELFF. The CDR3 DNA follows: TGTGCCAGCAGCGCCCAGGTCCTGCTGAACACCGGGGAGCTGTTTTTT. The chain employs TRBV9 and TRBJ2-2, with D unresolved. This CDR3 is 16 amino acids long. The ends were cut back, 3 bases at V and 1 base at J, with 13 bases in the middle. From germline, CDR1 is SGDLS and CDR2 YYNGEE.

Many counts were recorded for this clonotype. The gene calls are TRBV4-1 and TRBJ1-3; D not certain. The CDR3 is made up of 16 amino acids. CDR1 is MGHRA, CDR2 YSYEKL, per germline. The germline V and J ends were trimmed by 0 bases and 5 bases, with 14 bases remaining between them. The CDR3: CASSQDPQNARNTIYF. The CDR3 bases are TGCGCCAGCAGCCAAGATCCGCAAAACGCTAGAAACACCATATATTTT.

V gene TRBV7-6 combines with J gene TRBJ2-7; D uncertain. The germline CDR1 and CDR2 sequences are SGHVS and FNYEAQ. There are 12 residues in the CDR3. V gave up 5 bases and J gave up 5 bases, with 10 bases separating them. The CDR3 nucleotides are TGTGCCAGCAGCCGCCTTTGGGACGAGCAGTACTTC. Translation: CASSRLWDEQYF.

At least ten counts were recorded for this clonotype. The genes are TRBV6-5 and TRBJ2-7; 7 nucleotides line up with TRBD1. The CDR3 consists of 13 residues. Germline lookup yields CDR1 MNHEY and CDR2 SVGAGI. Trimming cost V 6 bases and J 2 bases; bases outside gene matches: 4. The CDR3 DNA reads as TGTGCCAGCAGGAAAGGGGGCGCCTACGAGCAGTACTTC. Its protein is CASRKGGAYEQYF.

The table lists this clonotype with many counts. The rearrangement links TRBV29-1 to TRBJ2-7, with 11 bases fitting TRBD1. The germline V gene encodes CDR1 SQVTM and CDR2 ANQGSEA. With V trimmed by 6 bases and J by 6 bases, 1 base remained unmatched. The CDR3 covers 11 residues. This chain's CDR3 is CSVGQGVEQYF. The CDR3 coding sequence is TGCAGCGTGGGACAGGGGGTCGAGCAGTACTTC.

This clonotype has a handful of counts. The gene calls are TRBV20-1 and TRBJ2-2, with 7 bases matching TRBD2. Germline V CDR1 and CDR2: DFQATT, SNEGSKA (reference sequence). J gave up 4 bases and V 5 bases, and 10 bases lay outside the gene matches. The CDR3 loop spans 15 amino acids. This CDR3 reads CSASHVGEGTGELFF. Written as DNA, the CDR3 is TGCAGTGCTTCCCACGTAGGGGAGGGCACCGGGGAGCTGTTTTTT.

Only a few counts were recorded for this clonotype. The chain employs TRBV19 and TRBJ2-6, with D perhaps given as TRBD1 or TRBD2 (6 bases each). V shed 4 bases and J shed 0 bases, with 10 bases lying between them. The germline V gene encodes CDR1 LNHDA and CDR2 SQIVND (reference sequence). This CDR3 region has 16 residues. The CDR3 sequence: CASSTRGLSGANVLTF. The CDR3 DNA follows: TGTGCCAGTAGTACCAGGGGACTCTCTGGGGCCAACGTCCTGACTTTC.

The chain couples TRBV7-9 to TRBJ2-7, with TRBD2 as a possible D gene (5 bases). The CDR3 covers 20 residues. The germline gives CDR1 SEHNR, CDR2 FQNEAQ (reference sequence). V was clipped by 1 base and J by 2 bases, with 27 bases between them. In DNA, the CDR3 is TGTGCCAGCAGCTTAGGAAGTTTAGCCGTTAGGAAGGAGGCGACCTACGAGCAGTACTTC. This sequence encodes CASSLGSLAVRKEATYEQYF. The whole variable domain, filled in from reference TRBV7-9 and TRBJ2-7, reads DTGVSQNPRHKITKRGQNVTFRCDPISEHNRLYWYRQTLGQGPEFLTYFQNEAQLEKSRLLSDRFSAERPKGSFSTLEIQRTEQGDSAMYLCASSLGSLAVRKEATYEQYFGPGTRLTVT.

This clonotype showed up many times. The gene calls are TRBV5-1 and TRBJ1-1, with D unresolved. This CDR3 region has 14 residues. Trimming took 2 bases from V and 4 from J, leaving 12 bases between them. Germline V gives CDR1 SGHRS, CDR2 YFSETQ. The CDR3, as DNA: TGCGCCAGCAGCTTAGGGATAGGAGTCACTGAAGCTTTCTTT. It specifies CASSLGIGVTEAFF.

V and J are TRBV2 and TRBJ2-2; 9 positions match TRBD1. Germline V gives CDR1 SNHLY, CDR2 FYNNEI. This CDR3 is built from 14 residues. The trim removed 6 bases at V and 6 bases at J, leaving 5 bases unmatched. In DNA, the CDR3 is TGTGCCAGCAGCGGGACAGGGCTCCCCGGGGAGCTGTTTTTT. As protein: CASSGTGLPGELFF.

This chain joins TRBV12-3 or TRBV12-4 and TRBJ1-1; 7 nucleotides align to TRBD1. V was pared by 7 bases and J by 4 bases, with 9 bases of the junction left unmatched. CDR3 length: 14 residues. In DNA form, the CDR3 reads TGTGCCAGCACCATAAGACAGGGATCCACTGAAGCTTTCTTT. Translated, it gives CASTIRQGSTEAFF.

This clonotype was seen a handful of times. This rearrangement joins TRBV7-2 to TRBJ2-5, with D possibly being TRBD2 (7 bases). Germline V gene lookup returns CDR1 SGHTA and CDR2 FQGNSA. The CDR3 length is 15 residues. V gave up 4 bases and J gave up 4 bases, with 16 bases separating them. The CDR3 here is CASSSQGGGLETQYF. CDR3 sequence (DNA): TGTGCCAGCAGCTCGCAAGGGGGGGGCTTAGAGACCCAGTACTTC.

J is TRBJ2-4 and V is TRBV7-6; possible D gene TRBD2, 6 bases. This CDR3 region has 12 residues. CDR1 is SGHVS, CDR2 FNYEAQ, per germline. Deletions cut 11 bases from V and 2 bases from J, with 10 bases between. CDR3 protein: CAQRGTKNIQYF. The CDR3 nucleotides are TGTGCCCAACGGGGGACCAAAAACATTCAGTACTTC.

This clonotype occurred a few times. The rearrangement links TRBV7-3 to TRBJ2-2, with TRBD2 identical over 7 bases. The germline V gene has CDR1 SGHTA and CDR2 FQGTGA. V gave up 2 bases and J gave up 6 bases; unmatched junction bases: 3. The CDR3 sequence is 14 residues long. The CDR3 DNA reads TGTGCCAGCAGCTTAGCGGGGGTTCCCGGGGAGCTGTTTTTT. Encoded protein: CASSLAGVPGELFF.

This clonotype was observed a handful of times. The genes are TRBV2 and TRBJ2-3, with a possible D match to TRBD2 (5 bases). The germline CDR1 and CDR2 sequences are SNHLY and FYNNEI. The V and J ends lost 11 bases and 4 bases respectively, with 16 bases between them. The CDR3 has 13 amino acids. Written as DNA, the CDR3 is TGTGCCGGAAAACTAGAGAGCCCAGATACGCAGTATTTT. This translates into CAGKLESPDTQYF.

This chain joins TRBV29-1 and TRBJ1-1; no reliable D call. The length of the CDR3 is 16 residues. Germline values: CDR1 SQVTM, CDR2 ANQGSEA. The V gene lost 3 bases and the J gene lost 0 bases, with 17 bases spanning the gap. CDR3 loop: CSVDRGWETLNTEAFF. In DNA form, the CDR3 reads TGCAGCGTTGACAGAGGTTGGGAGACACTGAACACTGAAGCTTTCTTT.

The chain carries TRBV10-3 and TRBJ2-7, with 8 bases fitting TRBD1. The CDR3 is made up of 14 amino acids. The germline V gene encodes CDR1 ENHRY and CDR2 SYGVKD. The junction had 2 bases not matched to a gene; V was cut back by 2 bases and J by 2 bases. CDR3 in DNA: TGTGCCATCAGTGAGCAGACAGGGGCCTACGAGCAGTACTTC. Its protein is CAISEQTGAYEQYF.

This clonotype showed up just a few times. The rearrangement links TRBV5-1 to TRBJ1-2, with D perhaps TRBD1 (6 bases). The CDR3 is made up of 16 amino acids. Germline loops: CDR1 SGHRS, CDR2 YFSETQ. V was clipped by 4 bases and J by 0 bases, with 16 bases between them. The CDR3: CASSSRPWTANYGYTF. CDR3 nucleotides: TGCGCCAGCAGCAGCCGCCCTTGGACAGCTAACTATGGCTACACCTTC.

In its sample, this clonotype was seen many times. This chain uses TRBV6-5 with TRBJ2-1, with D perhaps matching TRBD1 (6 bases). The germline gives CDR1 MNHEY, CDR2 SVGAGI. The CDR3 sequence is 15 residues long. Trimming cost V 6 bases and J 7 bases, with 19 bases left between them. The CDR3 nucleotides read TGTGCCAGCAGCTATAGGGGGATAAGAAGGAATGAGCAGTTCTTC. As protein: CASSYRGIRRNEQFF.

The rearrangement links TRBV6-9 to TRBJ2-1, with a weak D call TRBD1 (6 bases). This CDR3 comprises 17 residues. CDR1 is MNHGY and CDR2 is SVAAGI in the germline V gene. Deletions cut 11 bases from V and 5 bases from J, with 28 bases between. This CDR3 reads CAGASRFTGKDNNEQFF. In nucleotides, the CDR3 is TGTGCCGGCGCCAGTAGATTCACAGGGAAGGATAACAATGAGCAGTTCTTC.

This chain connects TRBV7-6 to TRBJ1-1; D perhaps matches TRBD1 (6 bases). The V and J ends lost 5 bases and 3 bases respectively, with 13 bases between them. Germline V gene lookup returns CDR1 SGHVS and CDR2 FNYEAQ. The length of the CDR3 is 14 residues. The CDR3 DNA sequence: TGTGCCAGCAGCGCCGTAGGGGGAGACACTGAAGCTTTCTTT. This encodes CASSAVGGDTEAFF. The whole variable domain, filled in from reference TRBV7-6 and TRBJ1-1, reads GAGVSQSPRYKVTKRGQDVALRCDPISGHVSLYWYRQALGQGPEFLTYFNYEAQQDKSGLPNDRFSAERPEGSISTLTIQRTEQRDSAMYRCASSAVGGDTEAFFGQGTRLTVV.

This clonotype was counted ten times or more. The rearrangement uses TRBV11-2 and TRBJ2-1; TRBD2 might be the D (5 bases). This CDR3 has 13 residues. Trimming removed 0 bases from V and 6 bases from J, with 6 bases in between. Per germline, CDR1 SGHAT and CDR2 FQNNGV. CDR3 sequence: CASSLEGVNEQFF. As DNA, the CDR3 is TGTGCCAGCAGCTTAGAGGGAGTCAATGAGCAGTTCTTC.